This entry lists 28 T cell receptor beta chains sequenced from one sample in a study of blood T cell repertoires in COVID-19. Assay: immunoSEQ multiplex PCR; the TCRdb copy retains only in-frame clones and omits some. The profile shows under 70,000 clones, about 80% of them singletons. Sequencing was carried out using peripheral blood. Receptors were obtained from a human donor in a cohort sampled during active COVID-19.

The chain uses TRBV5-5 and TRBJ1-2, with D possibly being TRBD1 (6 bases). In germline, CDR1 is SGHKS, CDR2 YYEKEE (reference sequence). Trimming stripped 7 bases from V and 4 bases from J, with 20 bases between. The CDR3 runs to 15 residues. The chain's CDR3 is CASYPFTGQPYGYTF. The DNA of the CDR3 is TGTGCCAGCTACCCATTTACAGGACAGCCCTATGGCTACACCTTC.

The rearrangement uses TRBV5-1 and TRBJ2-7; 8 bases are a match to TRBD2. Germline V CDR1 and CDR2: SGHRS, YFSETQ. The J segment lost 2 bases and the V segment lost 2 bases, leaving 3 bases of the junction unmatched. This CDR3 comprises 14 residues. CDR3 sequence: CASSFREGPYEQYF. In DNA, the CDR3 is TGCGCCAGCAGCTTCCGGGAGGGACCCTACGAGCAGTACTTC.

The genes are TRBV19 and TRBJ2-7; the D is unclear. V was cut by 10 bases and J by 5 bases, with 21 bases left in between. Germline V gene data show CDR1 as LNHDA and CDR2 as SQIVND (reference sequence). This CDR3 is 14 amino acids long. The CDR3 DNA reads TGTGCCACCGCTTCGGTGGGCAGTAGGAACGAGCAGTACTTC. Its protein is CATASVGSRNEQYF.

In this sample, this clone is medium-sized. This chain connects TRBV4-2 to TRBJ1-1, with D possibly being TRBD1 (6 bases). Between the trimmed V and J ends, which lost 4 bases and 0 bases, there was a span of 12 bases. Germline values: CDR1 LGHNA, CDR2 YNFKEQ. This CDR3 comprises 15 residues. CDR3: CASSPNRVLNTEAFF. As DNA, the CDR3 is TGTGCCAGCAGCCCAAACAGGGTCTTGAACACTGAAGCTTTCTTT.

This clone was detected once. The J gene is TRBJ1-6, the V gene TRBV5-1, with 8 bases lining up with TRBD1. CDR1 and CDR2 (germline): SGHRS, YFSETQ. The CDR3 has 16 residues. Unmatched junction bases numbered 0, after V lost 0 bases and J lost 1 base. CDR3 sequence: CASSLGQGSYNSPLHF. DNA for the CDR3: TGCGCCAGCAGCTTGGGACAGGGGTCCTATAATTCACCCCTCCACTTT.

The chain employs TRBV9 and TRBJ2-7; a possible D gene is TRBD1 (5 bases). The CDR3 is 14 residues long. Germline V CDR1 and CDR2: SGDLS, YYNGEE. V lost 3 bases and J 6 bases, leaving 16 bases between the germline ends. The CDR3 sequence is CASSAMGRGSEQYF. The CDR3 DNA reads TGTGCCAGCAGCGCTATGGGTAGGGGCAGCGAGCAGTACTTC.

The genes are TRBV7-2 and TRBJ2-2; no clear D gene. Trimming removed 3 bases from V and 3 bases from J, with 5 bases in between. Germline V lookup: CDR1 SGHTA, CDR2 FQGNSA. The CDR3 covers 13 residues. CDR3 residues: CASSLRYTGELFF. Written as DNA, the CDR3 is TGTGCCAGCAGCTTGCGATACACCGGGGAGCTGTTTTTT.

The chain combines TRBV24-1 with TRBJ2-5; D uncertain. The CDR3 length is 12 residues. The germline V and J ends were trimmed by 3 bases and 3 bases, with 4 bases remaining between them. The germline CDR1 and CDR2 sequences are KGHDR and SFDVKD. CDR3: CATSDPKETQYF. For the CDR3, the DNA is TGTGCCACCAGTGATCCCAAAGAGACCCAGTACTTC.

This clone has just one count. The genes are TRBV4-3 and TRBJ2-1, with 12 nucleotides matching TRBD2. With 4 bases clipped from V and 2 bases from J, the junction kept 3 bases outside the gene matches. The germline V gene has CDR1 LGHNA and CDR2 YSLEER. This CDR3 region has 16 residues. The DNA for the CDR3 is TGCGCCAGCAGCCCTGGACTAGCGGGGCCCTACAATGAGCAGTTCTTC. Translated: CASSPGLAGPYNEQFF.

The genes are TRBV6-2 or TRBV6-3 and TRBJ2-7, with 7 bases that match TRBD1. V dropped 4 bases and J dropped 6; count of bases not matched to a gene: 6. CDR1 is MNHEY, CDR2 SVGEGT, per germline. The CDR3 consists of 13 residues. CDR3 DNA sequence: TGTGCCAGCAGTTTGACAGGGATTTTCGAGCAGTACTTC. Translation: CASSLTGIFEQYF.

This clone was detected a few times. The V gene is TRBV28, the J gene TRBJ1-5, with a weak D call TRBD1 (5 bases). Trimming took off 5 bases at V and 5 bases at J, with 13 bases between the two ends. This CDR3 spans 14 amino acids. In germline, CDR1 is MDHEN, CDR2 SYDVKM. CDR3 nucleotide sequence: TGTGCCAGCAGTACCACCAGGGTATATCAGCCCCAGCATTTT. Translated, it gives CASSTTRVYQPQHF. The variable domain in full, with the rest retrieved from reference TRBV28 and TRBJ1-5, is DVKVTQSSRYLVKRTGEKVFLECVQDMDHENMFWYRQDPGLGLRLIYFSYDVKMKEKGDIPEGYSVSREKKERFSLILESASTNQTSMYLCASSTTRVYQPQHFGDGTRLSIL.

V gene TRBV30 combines with J gene TRBJ2-3; perhaps TRBD2 as D (6 bases). Germline CDR1 reads GTSNPN; CDR2 reads SVGIG (reference sequence). This CDR3 contains 12 residues. CDR3 sequence (DNA): TGTGGGGCAGGAGGGCGAGCAGATACGCAGTATTTT. It yields the protein CGAGGRADTQYF.

The chain combines TRBV6-5 with TRBJ2-7; D gene uncertain. CDR3 length equals 13 residues. V dropped 3 bases and J dropped 3 bases, with 9 bases sitting between them. Germline-derived CDR1 and CDR2 are MNHEY and SVGAGI. CDR3 in DNA: TGTGCCAGCAGTTATCAACGAGACTACGAGCAGTACTTC. This gives the protein CASSYQRDYEQYF.

This rearrangement joins TRBV4-1 to TRBJ2-5, with D possibly TRBD2 on 7 matching bases. Germline V gene lookup returns CDR1 MGHRA and CDR2 YSYEKL. The CDR3 covers 17 residues. V dropped 0 bases and J dropped 6 bases, with 20 bases sitting between them. CDR3 amino acids: CASSQDGGAKKSKTQYF. The CDR3 DNA is TGCGCCAGCAGCCAAGATGGGGGGGCTAAGAAGTCAAAGACCCAGTACTTC.

This clone was detected ten times or more. This chain uses TRBV4-3 with TRBJ2-1; TRBD2 agrees at 14 bases. Germline V lookup: CDR1 LGHNA, CDR2 YSLEER. The CDR3 is 17 amino acids. The V gene end was trimmed by 4 bases and the J gene end by 7 bases; junction bases not matched to a gene: 9. The CDR3 is CASSPGLAGDSENEQFF. CDR3 in DNA: TGCGCCAGCAGCCCGGGACTAGCGGGAGACTCGGAAAATGAGCAGTTCTTC.

The chain recombines TRBV20-1 with TRBJ1-2; D not resolved. Deletions cut 7 bases from V and 4 bases from J, with 10 bases between. The V gene's germline CDR1 is DFQATT and CDR2 SNEGSKA (reference sequence). The length of the CDR3 is 11 residues. This CDR3 reads CSVREGYGYTF. CDR3 in DNA: TGCAGTGTACGGGAGGGCTATGGCTACACCTTC.

The V and J genes are TRBV29-1 and TRBJ2-7, with TRBD2 matching over 14 bases. The CDR3 contains 13 residues. Germline CDR1 reads SQVTM; CDR2 reads ANQGSEA. V shed 6 bases, J shed 6 bases, and the junction held 4 bases outside the gene matches. The CDR3: CSVGTSGSSEQYF. The CDR3 DNA is TGCAGCGTAGGGACTAGCGGGAGTTCCGAGCAGTACTTC.

The rearrangement joins TRBV6-2 or TRBV6-3 to TRBJ1-2; maybe TRBD1 (5 bases). Looked up from germline, CDR1 is MNHEY and CDR2 is SVGEGT. This CDR3 region has 14 residues. Trimming left V 2 bases short and J 7 bases short, with 14 bases between. CDR3 sequence: CASSYRRTSSGYTF. The DNA of the CDR3 is TGTGCCAGCAGTTACCGACGGACATCGAGTGGCTACACCTTC.

This chain connects TRBV3-1 (or the pseudogene TRBV3-2) to TRBJ2-7; 8 nucleotides line up with TRBD2. Trimming cost V 8 bases and J 2 bases; bases outside gene matches: 14. The CDR3 has 16 amino acids. The germline CDR1 and CDR2 sequences are LGHDT and YNNKEL (reference sequence). CDR3: CASVLSAGGPPYEQYF. The CDR3, as DNA: TGTGCCAGCGTCCTATCTGCGGGAGGACCTCCCTACGAGCAGTACTTC.

The chain combines TRBV11-3 with TRBJ2-1; 8 nucleotides agree with TRBD1. V lost 5 bases to trimming and J lost 6 bases; unmatched junction nucleotides: 3. Germline V gives CDR1 SGHNT, CDR2 YENEEA. The CDR3 totals 13 residues. The CDR3 DNA is TGTGCCAGCAGCACCGGGACAGGCAATGAGCAGTTCTTC. Translation: CASSTGTGNEQFF.

The chain recombines TRBV5-4 with TRBJ1-2, with TRBD1 matching over 8 bases. The junction had 5 bases not matched to a gene; V was cut back by 4 bases and J by 0 bases. The CDR3 length is 15 residues. CDR1 SGHNT and CDR2 YYREEE come from the germline V gene (reference sequence). CDR3 DNA sequence: TGTGCCAGCAGCACGGGACAGGCGGCTAACTATGGCTACACCTTC. Translation: CASSTGQAANYGYTF.

V is TRBV28 and J is TRBJ1-1, with unresolved D. Deletions cut 1 base from V and 11 bases from J, with 17 bases between. The length of the CDR3 is 14 residues. The germline V gene has CDR1 MDHEN and CDR2 SYDVKM. In DNA, the CDR3 is TGTGCCAGCAGTTTATTTTCCGGAGCAGATCGGGCTTTCTTT. Amino acid sequence: CASSLFSGADRAFF. Variable domain in full (rest from reference TRBV28 and TRBJ1-1): DVKVTQSSRYLVKRTGEKVFLECVQDMDHENMFWYRQDPGLGLRLIYFSYDVKMKEKGDIPEGYSVSREKKERFSLILESASTNQTSMYLCASSLFSGADRAFFGQGTRLTVV.

The J gene is TRBJ2-5, the V gene TRBV20-1; a weak D match, TRBD2 (6 bases). Per germline, CDR1 DFQATT and CDR2 SNEGSKA (reference sequence). V was cut by 3 bases and J by 2 bases, with 16 bases left in between. The CDR3 extends over 15 amino acids. This chain's CDR3 is CSASRAGIGQETQYF. CDR3 DNA sequence: TGCAGTGCTAGTAGGGCGGGAATAGGGCAAGAGACCCAGTACTTC.

The chain joins TRBV18 to TRBJ1-2; a possible D gene is TRBD1 (5 bases). V lost 2 bases and J lost 6, with 16 bases in between. The CDR3 sequence is 15 residues long. Germline loops: CDR1 KGHSH, CDR2 LQKENI. As DNA, the CDR3 is TGTGCCAGCTCACCAGGCCGGGACTTAAGGGATGGCTACACCTTC. This gives the protein CASSPGRDLRDGYTF.

This rearrangement joins TRBV15 to TRBJ2-7; D remains unclear. This CDR3 is built from 12 residues. Germline V gene data show CDR1 as LNHNV and CDR2 as YYDKDF (reference sequence). Trimming removed 6 bases at V and 7 bases at J, with 13 bases between. CDR3 protein: CATSIAGREQYF. CDR3 in DNA: TGTGCCACCAGTATAGCTGGTCGGGAGCAGTACTTC.

This chain uses TRBV4-3 with TRBJ1-3; D possibly corresponds to TRBD1 (6 bases). V lost 0 bases and J lost 0, with 9 bases in between. This CDR3 contains 16 residues. Per germline, CDR1 LGHNA and CDR2 YSLEER. The CDR3 coding sequence is TGCGCCAGCAGCCAAGATATCAGGGGCTCTGGAAACACCATATATTTT. Translation gives CASSQDIRGSGNTIYF.

This clone has more than one count but fewer than ten. As DNA, the CDR3 is TGTGCCAGCAGCTTTCTCGACAGGGCGAGCTATGGCTACACCTTC. Protein: CASSFLDRASYGYTF. The V gene is TRBV6-5, the J gene TRBJ1-2, with 7 bases fitting TRBD1. Trimming took 6 bases from V and 4 from J; bases not matched to a gene: 11. The CDR3 length is 15 residues. Germline assignment: CDR1 MNHEY and CDR2 SVGAGI.

The J gene is TRBJ2-1, the V gene TRBV15; tentatively, D is TRBD1 (5 bases). The CDR3 totals 13 residues. The ends were cut back, 8 bases at V and 7 bases at J, with 15 bases in the middle. Germline V gene sequence: CDR1 LNHNV, CDR2 YYDKDF (reference sequence). CDR3 residues: CATGADLRNEQFF. CDR3 DNA: TGTGCCACCGGGGCGGACCTTCGGAATGAGCAGTTCTTC.